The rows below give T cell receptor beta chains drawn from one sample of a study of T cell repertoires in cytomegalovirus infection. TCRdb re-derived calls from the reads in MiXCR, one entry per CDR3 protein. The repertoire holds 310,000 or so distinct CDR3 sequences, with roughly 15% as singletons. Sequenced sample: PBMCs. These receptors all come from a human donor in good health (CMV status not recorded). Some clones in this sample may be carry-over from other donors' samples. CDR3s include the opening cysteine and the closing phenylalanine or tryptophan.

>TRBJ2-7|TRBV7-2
CASSLDNRGYEQYF
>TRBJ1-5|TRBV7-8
CASIPGAEYSNQPQHF
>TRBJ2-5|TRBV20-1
CSARWDGQETQYF
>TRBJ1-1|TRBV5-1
CASSPPDEATEAFF
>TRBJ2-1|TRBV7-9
CASSKEGVLRREQFF
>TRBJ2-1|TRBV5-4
CASSLGGSVNNEQFF
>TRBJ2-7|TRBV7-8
CASSLRDRGYEQYF
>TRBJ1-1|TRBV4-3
CASSQFSGERTFF
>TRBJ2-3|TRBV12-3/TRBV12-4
CASSLNRDTQYF
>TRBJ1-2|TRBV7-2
CASRRTGGYGYTF
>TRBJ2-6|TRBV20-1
CSARVRGTSGGGGGANVLTF
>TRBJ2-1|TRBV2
CASKRTGRQVGNEQFF
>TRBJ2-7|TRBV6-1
CASSAPRAGEQYF
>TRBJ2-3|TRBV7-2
CASSFRGLSSTDTQYF
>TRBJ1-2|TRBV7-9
CASSYDDYGYTF
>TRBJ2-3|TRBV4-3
CASSQDLSGGPADTQYF
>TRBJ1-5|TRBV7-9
CASSLGQGEQPQHF
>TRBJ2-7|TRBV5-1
CASSPDLKAEQYF
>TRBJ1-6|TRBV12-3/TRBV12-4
CASSLPPPQAPLHF
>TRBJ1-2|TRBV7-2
CASSPNPGRINYGYTF
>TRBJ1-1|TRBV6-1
CASINGGREAFF
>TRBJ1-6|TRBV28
CASSTASEGESPLHF
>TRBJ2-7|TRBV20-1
CSAGPGGTYEQYF
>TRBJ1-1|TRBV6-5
CASSPDKNTEAFF
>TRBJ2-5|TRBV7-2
CASSLGGLRMETQYF
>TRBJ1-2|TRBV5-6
CASSEQTGSTIGYTF
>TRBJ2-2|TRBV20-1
CSAIGLIPGELFF
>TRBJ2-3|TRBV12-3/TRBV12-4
CASTQGADTQYF
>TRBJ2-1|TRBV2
CASNKGGTSYNEQFF
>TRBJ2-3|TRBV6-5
CASNLAGARTDTQYF
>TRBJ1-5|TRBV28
CASSLGGGASNQPQHF
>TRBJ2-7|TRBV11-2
CASRFGTSGGALQYF
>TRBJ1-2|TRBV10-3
CAISEEGQGWGYTF
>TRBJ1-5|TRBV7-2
CASSPVAGDDQPQHF
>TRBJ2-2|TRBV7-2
CASSLARTINTGELFF
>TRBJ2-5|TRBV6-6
CASSYSTGGLETQYF
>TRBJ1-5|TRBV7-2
CASSQNRGGQPQHF
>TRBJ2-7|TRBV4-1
CASSQGRQGRDYEQYF
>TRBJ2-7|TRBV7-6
CASSLALREYEQYF
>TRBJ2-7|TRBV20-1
CSARDRQGGVYEQYF
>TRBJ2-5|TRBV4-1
CASSQVGTRKETQYF
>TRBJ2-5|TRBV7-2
CASSLGQRTQYF
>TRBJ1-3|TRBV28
CASYIGSGNTIYF
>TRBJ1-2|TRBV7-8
CASSPRTDYGYTF
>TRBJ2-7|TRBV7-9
CASSLAGQPYEQYF
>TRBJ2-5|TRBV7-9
CASSSSGGLETQYF
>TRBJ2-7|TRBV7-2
CASSVDGTGLSYEQYF
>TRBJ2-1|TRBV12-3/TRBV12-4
CASRIEDRPYNEQFF
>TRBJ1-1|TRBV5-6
CASRLLSGDPVNTEAFF
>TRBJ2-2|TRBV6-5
CASKLAGGRNTGELFF
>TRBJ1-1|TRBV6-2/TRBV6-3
CASTDLFVGQGAEAFF
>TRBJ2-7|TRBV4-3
CASSPRLELENYEQYF
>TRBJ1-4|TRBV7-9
CASSPHLRDRDNEKLFF
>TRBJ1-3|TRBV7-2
CASSSLVHGNTIYF